This T cell receptor beta chain originates from a study of T cell repertoires in cytomegalovirus infection. Background on the study: HLA-B-restricted CMV epitopes that are well studied were used alongside recently identified HLA-C-restricted ones. Matching HLA type and CMV infection were both indicated by public TCR beta signatures. General observations from the study: CMV-specific TCR beta clonotypes restricted by HLA-C were the ones dominating the ex vivo response.

Note on this clonotype: No antigen is known for it.

TCRdb called the reads again in MiXCR, with one record for every CDR3 protein. The table lists hundreds of thousands of distinct CDR3 sequences, around 35% of them singletons. This CDR3 region has 17 residues. The J segment lost 0 bases and the V segment lost 3 bases, leaving 9 bases of the junction unmatched. The germline V gene has CDR1 SGHRS and CDR2 YFSETQ. The origin of this receptor is a human donor in good health (CMV status not recorded). Some clones in this sample may be carry-over from other donors' samples. Sequenced here: cultured PBMCs, sampled from culture after CMV antigen stimulation. The gene calls are TRBV5-1 and TRBJ1-1; 9 bases are a match to TRBD1. This chain's CDR3 is CASSSLGQGIMNTEAFF. The CDR3 region has the DNA TGCGCCAGCAGCTCGCTAGGACAGGGGATTATGAACACTGAAGCTTTCTTT.